Described below is a single T cell receptor beta chain sequence and its context. The data belong to a study of blood T cell repertoires in COVID-19. About the study: Sites in the United States, Italy and Spain provided acute and convalescent COVID-19 samples. PBMCs, B-cell-depleted T cells, or T cells were the source of the cDNA or gDNA that made up the material.

The CDR3 is 14 amino acids. Deletions cut 2 bases from V and 7 bases from J, with 12 bases between. Germline CDR1 and CDR2: SGHTA and FQGTGA. Original methodology: Scientists estimated how many nucleated cells there were by amplifying reference gene primers. Libraries were prepared by immunoSEQ multiplex PCR; TCRdb keeps only in-frame clonotypes and omits some of them. The V and J calls and clone size are taken from that table; D and trimming were inferred from the DNA. The sample consists of roughly 330,000 clones, 88% of them appearing once. Material for sequencing was peripheral blood. This clonotype was obtained from a woman aged 45-60 years with active or convalescent COVID-19. V is TRBV7-3 and J is TRBJ1-3; D is uncertain. In DNA, the CDR3 is TGTGCCAGCAGCTTATCGGGGAGTGAGAACACCATATATTTT. Translating it yields CASSLSGSENTIYF.